A selection of T cell receptor beta chains follows, all from one sample in a study of cytomegalovirus exposure and HLA in healthy donors. This table comes from immunoSEQ multiplex PCR, and its TCRdb copy is limited to in-frame clones, with some not included. The sample includes 120,000 or so clones, 78% of them seen just once. Sequencing was done on a sample of PBMCs. These receptors came from a young man in good health and CMV-seropositive. The CDR3 runs from the conserved cysteine through the conserved F or W. The order of the fields is CDR3 protein, CDR3 DNA, V gene, D gene, J gene, clone size. The D gene is left open where the match is weak. Part of the rows lack a size; the others show once, few, many or a class for expanded clones.

CDR3: CASKLRRLRDTEAFF
DNA: TGTGCCAGTAAACTTCGACGGCTACGGGACACTGAAGCTTTCTTT
V: TRBV27
D: NA
J: TRBJ1-1
size: NA

CDR3: CASSLVSGRAREQYF
DNA: TGTGCCAGCAGTTTGGTTAGCGGGAGGGCCCGCGAGCAGTACTTC
V: TRBV28
D: TRBD2
J: TRBJ2-7
size: NA

CDR3: CASSLQGAQNQPQHF
DNA: TGTGCCAGCAGCCTACAGGGGGCTCAGAATCAGCCCCAGCATTTT
V: TRBV7-2
D: TRBD1
J: TRBJ1-5
size: NA

CDR3: CASSLGGVRTEAFF
DNA: TGTGCCAGCAGCTTAGGGGGGGTCCGGACTGAAGCTTTCTTT
V: TRBV7-9
D: NA
J: TRBJ1-1
size: few

CDR3: CASSVRQGSTDTQYF
DNA: TGTGCCAGCAGCGTCAGACAGGGTTCCACAGATACGCAGTATTTT
V: TRBV9
D: TRBD1
J: TRBJ2-3
size: NA

CDR3: CASREGENTEAFF
DNA: TGTGCCAGCAGAGAGGGAGAGAACACTGAAGCTTTCTTT
V: TRBV6-6
D: NA
J: TRBJ1-1
size: NA

CDR3: CASSEDRVITGELFF
DNA: TGTGCCAGCAGTGAAGATCGGGTGATCACCGGGGAGCTGTTTTTT
V: TRBV2
D: NA
J: TRBJ2-2
size: few

CDR3: CASSFGQGGNYGYTF
DNA: TGTGCCAGCAGTTTCGGACAGGGGGGTAACTATGGCTACACCTTC
V: TRBV6-5
D: TRBD1
J: TRBJ1-2
size: NA

CDR3: CASSPLLGQAYSNQPQHF
DNA: TGTGCCAGCAGCCCACTCCTCGGACAAGCATATAGCAATCAGCCCCAGCATTTT
V: TRBV27
D: NA
J: TRBJ1-5
size: once

CDR3: CASSLQGAGETQYF
DNA: TGCGCCAGCAGCTTACAGGGGGCAGGTGAGACCCAGTACTTC
V: TRBV5-1
D: TRBD1
J: TRBJ2-5
size: NA

CDR3: CASSYSRTSPYEQYF
DNA: TGTGCCAGCAGTTACTCCCGGACTAGCCCCTACGAGCAGTACTTC
V: TRBV6-5
D: TRBD2
J: TRBJ2-7
size: few

CDR3: CASSPTGPSYNEQFF
DNA: TGTGCCAGCAGCCCAACAGGACCCTCCTACAATGAGCAGTTCTTC
V: TRBV9
D: NA
J: TRBJ2-1
size: NA

CDR3: CASSLDVLGGNQPQHF
DNA: TGTGCCAGCAGCTTGGATGTTTTAGGAGGAAATCAGCCCCAGCATTTT
V: TRBV5-5
D: NA
J: TRBJ1-5
size: NA

CDR3: CASSQGAQWTYEQYF
DNA: TGCGCCAGCAGCCAAGGCGCACAGTGGACCTACGAGCAGTACTTC
V: TRBV4-3
D: NA
J: TRBJ2-7
size: NA

CDR3: CASSEGLADTPSNEQFF
DNA: TGTGCCAGCAGTGAGGGACTAGCGGACACCCCCTCCAATGAGCAGTTCTTC
V: TRBV6-1
D: TRBD2
J: TRBJ2-1
size: NA

CDR3: CATKPREISYNEQFF
DNA: TGTGCCACTAAGCCTCGGGAGATCTCCTACAATGAGCAGTTCTTC
V: TRBV21-1
D: NA
J: TRBJ2-1
size: NA